The 5 T cell receptor beta chains below come from one sample, sequenced in a study of cytomegalovirus exposure and HLA in healthy donors. PCR was performed using 60 Vbeta and 13 Jbeta primers. Method: immunoSEQ multiplex PCR; TCRdb's copy keeps in-frame clones and lacks some. This table has tens of thousands of clones, about 78% appearing once. Material: PBMCs. The receptors shown here come from a male donor in good health and CMV-seropositive.

V usage is TRBV6-5 and J usage is TRBJ1-3, with 7 bases identical to TRBD1. V lost 3 bases and J lost 2; bases outside the gene matches: 4. The CDR3 loop spans 15 amino acids. Germline assignment: CDR1 MNHEY and CDR2 SVGAGI. The CDR3 nucleotides are TGTGCCAGCAGTTATCAGGGGGGTACTGGAAACACCATATATTTT. Residues: CASSYQGGTGNTIYF.

The chain couples TRBV18 to TRBJ2-5; possibly TRBD1 for D (6 bases). The V end lost 1 base, the J end lost 5 bases, and 11 bases lay between the germline ends. From germline, CDR1 is KGHSH and CDR2 LQKENI. The CDR3 spans 14 residues. The CDR3 nucleotides read TGTGCCAGCTCACCACGTGACCAGGGGGAGACCCAGTACTTC. Its protein product is CASSPRDQGETQYF.

The chain joins TRBV7-3 to TRBJ2-3; 10 bases are a match to TRBD2. The CDR3 is 16 amino acids. CDR1 is SGHTA, CDR2 FQGTGA, per germline. V shed 6 bases and J 0 bases; nucleotides not matched to a gene: 6. In nucleotides, the CDR3 is TGTGCCAGCAGTACAACTAGCGGGGTTAGCACAGATACGCAGTATTTT. This gives the protein CASSTTSGVSTDTQYF.

CDR3 protein: CASSPVGTTYEQYF. The DNA for the CDR3 is TGTGCCAGCAGTCCCGTCGGGACAACCTACGAGCAGTACTTC. The V call is TRBV28, the J call TRBJ2-7; tentative D call: TRBD1 (6 bases). Trimming stripped 5 bases from V and 2 bases from J, with 13 bases between. The CDR3 loop spans 14 amino acids. Germline CDR1 reads MDHEN; CDR2 reads SYDVKM.

The chain has TRBV27 and TRBJ1-1; the D gene is possibly TRBD1 (5 bases). V was trimmed by 1 base and J by 4 bases, leaving 10 bases between them. CDR3 length: 14 residues. CDR1 is MNHEY and CDR2 is SMNVEV in the germline V gene (reference sequence). The CDR3: CASSLWKGSTEAFF. Written as DNA, the CDR3 is TGTGCCAGCAGTTTATGGAAGGGGTCCACTGAAGCTTTCTTT.